This T cell receptor (beta chain) was sequenced during a study of T cell responses to AZD1222 COVID-19 vaccine (dated by TCRdb to the early 2020s). Describing the broader study: A total of approximately 250 trial participants underwent TCR sequencing, of whom around 210 had received two doses of AZD1222 and some 26 had received two doses of the MenACWY control vaccine. Enrollment into the trials was organized by age into subgroups of 18-55, 56-69 and 70-plus years, and those subgroups contained approximately 150, 30 and 60 TCR-sequenced participants, respectively. Overall study outcomes, separate from this receptor: Most participants were white British and females outnumbered males, and the authors suggested that clonal diversity may have been underestimated. After two AZD1222 doses, both the breadth and the depth of spike-specific TCRs were significantly higher than at day 0 and than in MenACWY recipients. No day 14 peak-response samples were available, so repertoires were characterized only after the peak T cell response. Nearly half of unique spike-specific TCRs reportedly recognized epitopes outside regions mutated in the B.1.351 and B.1.1.7 variants. Only a handful of AZD1222 recipients were SARS-CoV-2 seropositive at baseline, limiting conclusions about previously exposed vaccinees. The 56-69-year group was small, and its depth increase did not reach significance, likely because of low power. Vaccine-associated CD4 TCRs spanned the whole spike protein, with dominant responses in regions 160-218 and 743-854.

With regard to this clone: Its antigen has not been determined. No quality values exist for individual bases; no much larger clone is one base distant.

What the time point label conveys for this sample: about 28 days (+/-7) after the second vaccine dose. Because spike-specific TCR depth and breadth did not differ between the two schedules, AZD1222 recipients who got a second dose at roughly 4 weeks were pooled with those who got a second dose at roughly 12 weeks. Vaccinee samples were obtained from the UK trials COV001 and COV002, which included a single-blind randomized controlled phase 2/3 trial of AZD1222 (ChAdOx1 nCoV-19) in healthy adults. For TCRbeta chain sequencing, PBMC samples from trial participants were taken at day 0 and at day 28 after the second dose. The CDR3 regions of human TCRbeta chains were subjected to immunosequencing. In the paper's pipeline: TCRs in the repertoires were compared against a reference library of SARS-CoV-2-specific TCRs that had been generated with the MIRA antigen-specificity platform. Breadth meant the fraction of unique TCRs that were SARS-CoV-2-associated, whereas depth meant the fraction of total T cells that were SARS-CoV-2-associated. Each spike-specific TCR was assigned to its reactive spike region and to a CD4 or CD8 class using the MIRA data. Log10-transformed breadth and depth values were compared by one-way ANOVA with Sidak's multiple comparisons tests. TCRdb took over this immuneACCESS table, retaining in-frame rearrangements with V and J assigned. Such tables are incomplete; in checked studies, under half of the missing clones stem from an unresolved V gene, and the remainder is unexplained. V and J calls and clone size are as listed in that table; D and trimming were resolved from the DNA. This sample holds under 150,000 clones; roughly 92% were observed only once. More than 0.95% of the sample is taken by the ten largest.

The germline V gene sets CDR1 to KGHDR and CDR2 to SFDVKD. The cysteine opens and the phenylalanine closes a CDR3 of 20 amino acids. Of the read, only the CDR3 DNA is kept; its 60 bases are in frame from base 1. V and J are truncated by 3 bases and 5 bases respectively, leaving an intervening sequence of 30 bases. The receptor comes from an adult who received the AZD1222 COVID-19 vaccine. Sequences were derived from peripheral blood, sampled 28 days after the second AZD1222 dose. The chain is encoded by TRBV24-1 joined to TRBJ2-5; the D region possibly corresponds to TRBD1 (5 bases align). The DNA sequence is as follows: TGTGCCACCAGTGATACCAACTCACCAGGGTCCTCCGTTCGAGCGGAGACCCAGTACTTC. It is translated as CATSDTNSPGSSVRAETQYF.